This entry features one T cell receptor (beta chain) sequence. Profiling relied on immunoSEQ multiplex PCR, and the TCRdb table lists in-frame clones only, not all of them. This sample carries around 97,000 clones, about 86% of them seen once, and the ten largest clones take more than 5.5%. This entry comes from a study of OX40 agonist ivuxolimab in advanced cancers. This receptor was taken from an adult with an advanced solid tumor such as melanoma, head and neck, liver or kidney cancer. The source material was CD4+ or CD8+ T cells sorted from blood, sampled in a trial of the OX40 agonist ivuxolimab.

CDR3 sequence (DNA): TGTGCCAGCAGTTCCCGGACAGGGTGGAACAATGAGCAGTTCTTC. This translates into CASSSRTGWNNEQFF. This chain uses TRBV27 with TRBJ2-1; TRBD1 aligns across 8 bases. Per the germline V gene, CDR1 is MNHEY and CDR2 is SMNVEV (reference sequence). Trimming took 4 bases from V and 5 from J; bases not matched to a gene: 7. This CDR3 contains 15 residues.